The present TCR beta chain was sequenced within a study of blood T cell repertoires in COVID-19. Overall study: Sources were T cells, B-cell-depleted T cells, or PBMCs; the material itself was cDNA or gDNA.

The study drew participants aged about 18 to 89 years from some 25 US areas. Participants' own reports of clinical history determined their cohort assignment. The germline CDR1 and CDR2 sequences are GTSNPN and SVGIG (reference sequence). This CDR3 has 14 amino acids. The V gene lost 3 bases and the J gene lost 0 bases, with 10 bases spanning the gap. This clone was recorded once. TCRdb keeps only in-frame clones here, not all; method: immunoSEQ multiplex PCR. In the table there are over 200,000 clones, approximately 88% of which are singletons. The source is a woman aged 25 to 39 who had been exposed to COVID-19. Specimen: PBMCs or T cells enriched from blood (not recorded which). V usage is TRBV30 and J usage is TRBJ2-3, with D unresolved. This CDR3 reads CAWRRGYSTDTQYF. CDR3 in DNA: TGTGCCTGGAGGCGAGGCTATAGCACAGATACGCAGTATTTT.